The 3 T cell receptor beta chains reported below all come from one sample, sequenced in a study of blood T cell repertoires in COVID-19. Assay used: immunoSEQ multiplex PCR; TCRdb lists only in-frame clones, some missing. The table lists roughly 60,000 clones, approximately 83% of them singletons. The sequenced sample was peripheral blood. The origin of the receptors is a man aged 30 to 39 with COVID-19, enrolled during active disease.

V is TRBV18 and J is TRBJ2-1; a possible D gene is TRBD2 (6 bases). V lost 8 bases and J 7 bases, leaving 15 bases between the germline ends. Per the germline V gene, CDR1 is KGHSH and CDR2 is LQKENI. The CDR3 length is 13 residues. In DNA form, the CDR3 reads TGTGCCAGCACCGCGGGACTCCAAAATGAGCAGTTCTTC. It specifies CASTAGLQNEQFF.

J is TRBJ1-1 and V is TRBV7-8; D perhaps matches TRBD1 (5 bases). This CDR3 has 14 residues. The germline V gene encodes CDR1 SGHVS and CDR2 FQNEAQ. V lost 6 bases and J lost 4, with 15 bases in between. This chain's CDR3 is CASRPQGTSTEAFF. The CDR3 nucleotides are TGTGCCAGCAGGCCGCAGGGCACGAGCACTGAAGCTTTCTTT.

The chain has TRBV9 and TRBJ2-1; TRBD2 matches 9 bases. V shed 0 bases and J 12 bases; nucleotides not matched to a gene: 16. The germline gives CDR1 SGDLS, CDR2 YYNGEE. The CDR3 has 17 residues. This CDR3 reads CASSVALAAGGGGVQFF. In DNA form, the CDR3 reads TGTGCCAGCAGCGTAGCCTTAGCAGCGGGAGGAGGGGGTGTGCAGTTCTTC.